Following are 25 T cell receptor beta chains from one sample sequenced in a study of early T cells in non-severe SARS-CoV-2 infection. MiXCR, run by TCRdb on the 5' RACE reads, gives a single entry per CDR3 protein. The sample has more than 90,000 distinct CDR3 sequences; 11% are singletons. The sample consisted of whole blood. Source of these receptors: an adult who was a healthcare worker with PCR-confirmed SARS-CoV-2 infection or an uninfected control (not recorded which).

The chain joins TRBV2 to TRBJ1-6, with D uncertain. V was trimmed by 8 bases and J by 7 bases, leaving 12 bases between them. From germline, CDR1 is SNHLY and CDR2 FYNNEI. CDR3 length: 13 amino acids. CDR3 region: CASHNEANSPLHF. In DNA form, the CDR3 reads TGTGCCAGCCACAATGAAGCAAATTCACCCCTCCACTTT.

This chain joins TRBV20-1 and TRBJ1-2; no reliable D call. The germline V gene has CDR1 DFQATT and CDR2 SNEGSKA (reference sequence). Between the trimmed V and J ends, which lost 6 bases and 5 bases, there was a span of 13 bases. This CDR3 region has 12 residues. CDR3 DNA: TGCAGTGCCTACCTCGGACCGTATGGCTACACCTTC. As protein: CSAYLGPYGYTF.

The rearrangement joins TRBV28 to TRBJ2-7; TRBD2 matches 7 bases. Germline V gene lookup returns CDR1 MDHEN and CDR2 SYDVKM. Germline trimming cut 4 bases from V and 4 bases from J; bases unmatched to any gene: 16. This CDR3 is 17 amino acids long. CDR3 in DNA: TGTGCCAGCAGTTCCCCCACTAGCGCCCGATTTTCATACGAGCAGTACTTC. Its translation: CASSSPTSARFSYEQYF.

The V and J genes are TRBV29-1 and TRBJ1-6; no definite D call. Trimming removed 4 bases from V and 5 bases from J, with 12 bases in between. This CDR3 is 14 amino acids long. The germline CDR1 and CDR2 sequences are SQVTM and ANQGSEA. The chain's CDR3 is CSVALGPHNSPLHF. The CDR3 region has the DNA TGCAGCGTTGCCCTAGGGCCCCATAATTCACCCCTCCACTTT.

The chain employs TRBV4-2 and TRBJ2-7, with 8 bases aligning to TRBD2. V shed 6 bases, J shed 0 bases, and the junction held 10 bases outside the gene matches. Looked up from germline, CDR1 is LGHNA and CDR2 is YNFKEQ. The CDR3 spans 16 residues. The CDR3, as DNA: TGTGCCAGCAGTGAGAGCGGGGGACGTGTCTCCTACGAGCAGTACTTC. Amino acid sequence: CASSESGGRVSYEQYF.

This clonotype was detected a few times. V gene TRBV11-2 combines with J gene TRBJ2-5, with D maybe TRBD2 (6 bases). The V end lost 1 base, the J end lost 9 bases, and 15 bases lay between the germline ends. The germline V gene has CDR1 SGHAT and CDR2 FQNNGV. The CDR3 spans 14 residues. The DNA for the CDR3 is TGTGCCAGCAGCTTAGGGCTAGCGTATCGTGCCCAGTACTTC. Translated, it gives CASSLGLAYRAQYF.

This clonotype was recorded a few times. V and J are TRBV27 and TRBJ1-6; a weak D match, TRBD1 (5 bases). The CDR3 totals 13 residues. Trimming took off 8 bases at V and 9 bases at J, with 14 bases between the two ends. Germline assignment: CDR1 MNHEY and CDR2 SMNVEV (reference sequence). CDR3 in DNA: TGTGCCAGCCGGGACCTGAGGAGTTCACCCCTCCACTTT. It yields the protein CASRDLRSSPLHF.

This clonotype was counted a few times. This chain uses TRBV9 with TRBJ2-1; D possibly corresponds to TRBD2 (5 bases). The CDR3 loop spans 14 amino acids. The V and J ends lost 2 bases and 1 base respectively, with 7 bases between them. Germline V gene lookup returns CDR1 SGDLS and CDR2 YYNGEE. In DNA, the CDR3 is TGTGCCAGCAGCGTTCCGGGGTCCTACAATGAGCAGTTCTTC. Its protein is CASSVPGSYNEQFF.

This clonotype was counted many times. The chain links TRBV13 to TRBJ2-7; D possibly matches TRBD1 or TRBD2 (5 bases each). Germline lookup yields CDR1 PRHDT and CDR2 FYEKMQ (reference sequence). Deletions cut 5 bases from V and 9 bases from J, with 11 bases between. The CDR3 runs to 11 residues. CDR3 protein: CASSRDPSQYF. CDR3 DNA: TGTGCCAGCAGCCGGGACCCGTCGCAGTACTTC.

The chain couples TRBV30 to TRBJ1-1; no clear D. The CDR3 extends over 16 amino acids. CDR1 and CDR2 from the germline V gene are GTSNPN and SVGIG (reference sequence). Trimming left V 8 bases short and J 0 bases short, with 22 bases between. In DNA, the CDR3 is TGTGCCCTGGATCCCCTGACCGCCTTCATGAACACTGAAGCTTTCTTT. Its translation is CALDPLTAFMNTEAFF.

This clonotype was found many times. CDR3 residues: CSAEGQGPYEQYF. The CDR3 nucleotides read TGCAGTGCCGAAGGACAGGGGCCCTACGAGCAGTACTTC. J is TRBJ2-7 and V is TRBV20-1, with 9 bases lining up with TRBD1. Trimming removed 6 bases from V and 2 bases from J; junction bases left unmatched: 5. The CDR3 is 13 residues long. CDR1 is DFQATT and CDR2 is SNEGSKA in the germline V gene (reference sequence).

The sample holds a few counts of this clonotype. This chain connects TRBV3-1 to TRBJ2-1; D might be TRBD1 or TRBD2, each matching 5 bases. Germline lookup yields CDR1 LGHDT and CDR2 YNNKEL (reference sequence). This CDR3 region has 17 residues. The V gene lost 0 bases and the J gene lost 0 bases, with 12 bases spanning the gap. Here the CDR3 reads CASSQDWRQGSYNEQFF. The CDR3 DNA sequence: TGTGCCAGCAGCCAAGATTGGAGGCAGGGCTCCTACAATGAGCAGTTCTTC.

CDR3 DNA sequence: TGTGCCAGCAGTTACTCGAATAGGCAGAATGAGCAGTTCTTC. Translated, it gives CASSYSNRQNEQFF. This chain uses TRBV6-6 with TRBJ2-1; no firm D call. Germline V gene lookup returns CDR1 MNHNY and CDR2 SVGAGI (reference sequence). The V end was cut by 0 bases, the J end by 7 bases, with 10 bases between. This CDR3 has 14 residues.

This clonotype was recorded at least ten times. The rearrangement joins TRBV6-1 to TRBJ1-5; D remains ambiguous. V was pared by 0 bases and J by 7 bases, with 13 bases between. The CDR3 is made up of 15 amino acids. Germline assignment: CDR1 MNHNS and CDR2 SASEGT. Here the CDR3 reads CASSEASRVNQPQHF. The DNA of the CDR3 is TGTGCCAGCAGTGAAGCGTCGAGGGTTAACCAGCCCCAGCATTTT.

Worth noting for this clonotype: A read error may account for a junction end that differs from germline. The rearrangement uses TRBV29-1 and TRBJ1-4; D gene uncertain. The germline CDR1 and CDR2 sequences are SQVTM and ANQGSEA. The CDR3 has 11 amino acids. CDR3 in DNA: TGCAGCGTTGAGAGGGCAGGTACCGTCCTTTTT. It codes for CSVERAGTVLF. The full variable domain, rest sourced from reference TRBV29-1 and TRBJ1-4, is SAVISQKPSRDICQRGTSLTIQCQVDSQVTMMFWYRQQPGQSLTLIATANQGSEATYESGFVIDKFPISRPNLTFSTLTVSNMSPEDSSIYLCSVERAGTVLFGSGTQLSVL.

This clonotype was counted only a few times. The chain couples TRBV20-1 to TRBJ2-3; 9 nucleotides match TRBD2. The CDR3 has 16 residues. Unmatched junction bases numbered 4, after V lost 0 bases and J lost 0 bases. Germline V gene sequence: CDR1 DFQATT, CDR2 SNEGSKA (reference sequence). As DNA, the CDR3 is TGCAGTGCTAGAGATGCTAGCGGGGCCAGCACAGATACGCAGTATTTT. Translated, it gives CSARDASGASTDTQYF.

In its sample, this clonotype was seen many times. The chain recombines TRBV5-1 with TRBJ2-1; possibly TRBD1 for D (6 bases). The V and J ends lost 4 bases and 5 bases respectively, with 10 bases between them. The CDR3 is 13 amino acids. Germline CDR1 reads SGHRS; CDR2 reads YFSETQ. The DNA for the CDR3 is TGCGCCAGCAGCAAGGGACAAAACAATGAGCAGTTCTTC. Amino acid sequence: CASSKGQNNEQFF.

CDR3 bases: TGTGCCACCAGTGATCTGAGCGGGAGTGGGGATACGCAGTATTTT. The encoded protein is CATSDLSGSGDTQYF. The V gene is TRBV24-1, the J gene TRBJ2-3, with 8 nucleotides matching TRBD2. Unmatched junction bases numbered 7, after V lost 3 bases and J lost 6 bases. CDR3 length equals 15 residues. Germline V gives CDR1 KGHDR, CDR2 SFDVKD.

This chain links TRBV2 with TRBJ2-1; D may be TRBD1 or TRBD2 (5 bases each). Germline assignment: CDR1 SNHLY and CDR2 FYNNEI. V was cut by 7 bases and J by 9 bases, with 13 bases left in between. The CDR3 spans 12 residues. The DNA for the CDR3 is TGTGCCAGCAATCCAAGGGGACGTGAGCAGTTCTTC. Its protein product is CASNPRGREQFF.

At least ten counts were recorded for this clonotype. The rearrangement uses TRBV18 and TRBJ1-1, with TRBD1 as a possible D gene (5 bases). With 0 bases removed from V and 6 bases from J, the gap between germline ends came to 14 bases. This CDR3 spans 15 amino acids. CDR1 is KGHSH, CDR2 LQKENI, per germline. DNA of the CDR3: TGTGCCAGCTCACCACCGGGGGGTATTCCCGCTGAAGCTTTCTTT. Its protein product is CASSPPGGIPAEAFF.

This clonotype came up many times. The rearrangement uses TRBV28 and TRBJ1-1; D not resolved. There are 14 residues in the CDR3. V gave up 1 base and J gave up 0 bases, with 6 bases separating them. CDR1 and CDR2 (germline): MDHEN, SYDVKM. The CDR3: CASSLFAVNTEAFF. The CDR3 bases are TGTGCCAGCAGTTTATTTGCCGTGAACACTGAAGCTTTCTTT.

A few counts support this clonotype. The chain employs TRBV3-1 and TRBJ2-6, with 7 positions matching TRBD1. V shed 4 bases and J 0 bases; nucleotides not matched to a gene: 9. The CDR3 extends over 18 amino acids. Germline V lookup: CDR1 LGHDT, CDR2 YNNKEL (reference sequence). The CDR3 region has the DNA TGTGCCAGCAGCCGACACAGGGGCACGGCCTCTGGGGCCAACGTCCTGACTTTC. Protein product: CASSRHRGTASGANVLTF.

This clonotype was found a few times. The chain's CDR3 is CASSSGGYRGTGELFF. The CDR3 nucleotides are TGTGCCAGCAGCTCAGGGGGTTACCGAGGGACCGGGGAGCTGTTTTTT. The genes are TRBV11-3 and TRBJ2-2; TRBD1 aligns across 7 bases. Germline V gene data show CDR1 as SGHNT and CDR2 as YENEEA. This CDR3 region has 16 residues. V lost 4 bases and J lost 5; bases outside the gene matches: 10.

The gene calls are TRBV13 and TRBJ2-2, with TRBD1 matching over 10 bases. This CDR3 contains 21 residues. Germline V gene data show CDR1 as PRHDT and CDR2 as FYEKMQ (reference sequence). V dropped 1 base and J dropped 5; count of bases not matched to a gene: 19. The CDR3 loop reads CASSLAPGQGSWEYETGELFF. CDR3 sequence (DNA): TGTGCCAGCAGCTTAGCCCCGGGACAGGGGTCGTGGGAGTACGAAACCGGGGAGCTGTTTTTT.

This rearrangement joins TRBV2 to TRBJ2-5, with 11 positions matching TRBD1. The CDR3 covers 14 residues. Germline loops: CDR1 SNHLY, CDR2 FYNNEI. The V gene end was trimmed by 9 bases and the J gene end by 4 bases; junction bases not matched to a gene: 7. The CDR3 DNA sequence: TGTGCCAGTCAGGACAGGGGGCGTTCAGAGACCCAGTACTTC. It translates to CASQDRGRSETQYF. The entire variable domain, with the rest obtained from reference TRBV2 and TRBJ2-5, is as follows: EPEVTQTPSHQVTQMGQEVILRCVPISNHLYFYWYRQILGQKVEFLVSFYNNEISEKSEIFDDQFSVERPDGSNFTLKIRSTKLEDSAMYFCASQDRGRSETQYFGPGTRLLVL.